These 10 T cell receptor beta chains originate from one sample sequenced in a study of post-analysis software for immune sequencing data. These receptors lack a known antigen. General study points: Compared with controls, patients had more of 4 to 6 TRBV segments, including TRBV5-6, TRBV5-1 and TRBV20-1.

The TCR beta cDNA libraries contained unique molecular identifiers. TCRdb re-derived calls from the PCR reads in MiXCR, one entry per CDR3 protein. The sample lists approximately 160,000 distinct CDR3 sequences, about 29% occurring once. The source material was blood. Receptors were obtained from a girl between 10 and 17 years old with multiple sclerosis.

There are a few counts of this clonotype. The chain is built from TRBV5-1 and TRBJ2-1; TRBD2 aligns across 7 bases. Looked up from germline, CDR1 is SGHRS and CDR2 is YFSETQ. J was trimmed by 9 bases and V by 0 bases; bases with no gene match: 9. The CDR3 spans 15 residues. CDR3 DNA sequence: TGCGCCAGCAGCTTGGACTCTCGCGGGAGTGGTGAGCAGTTCTTC. It codes for CASSLDSRGSGEQFF.

This clonotype occurred once. Germline is not matched at one junction end, which may reflect a read error. J is TRBJ2-1 and V is TRBV7-8; TRBD2 aligns across 12 bases. This CDR3 has 18 residues. Germline CDR1 is SGHVS and CDR2 is FQNEAQ. CDR3 loop: CASSLNSQPSGRGNGQFF. The CDR3 region has the DNA TGTGCCAGCAGCTTAAATTCCCAGCCTAGCGGGAGGGGCAATGGGCAGTTCTTC.

Points on this clonotype: This may be a read error, as it is one base from a much larger clone. CDR3 amino acids: CSARGGGANVRTF. For the CDR3, the DNA is TGCAGTGCTAGAGGGGGGGGAGCCAACGTCCGGACTTTC. J is TRBJ2-6 and V is TRBV20-1; the match to TRBD2 covers 7 bases. Germline V lookup: CDR1 DFQATT, CDR2 SNEGSKA (reference sequence). The CDR3 loop spans 13 amino acids.

This chain connects TRBV5-1 to TRBJ2-5; TRBD2 is a possible D gene (6 bases). Judging by the DNA end, TRBJ2-7 fits better; the J call may be wrong. Per the germline V gene, CDR1 is SGHRS and CDR2 is YFSETQ. This CDR3 has 15 residues. The DNA for the CDR3 is TGCGCCAGCAGCTTGTCCACGGGACTGGATTACGAGCAGTACTTC. Its protein product is CASSLSTGLDYEQYF.

This clonotype was counted between two and nine times. A much larger clone lies a single base off, so this may be a read error. The V and J genes are TRBV29-1 and TRBJ2-3; TRBD1 aligns across 7 bases. The CDR3 loop spans 16 amino acids. V shed 7 bases, J shed 8 bases, and the junction held 21 bases outside the gene matches. The germline V gene encodes CDR1 SQVTM and CDR2 ANQGSEA. CDR3 residues: CSADTYRGSQAGTQYF. CDR3 coding DNA: TGCAGCGCCGATACGTACAGGGGTTCTCAGGCAGGTACGCAGTATTTT.

This clonotype was found many times. The rearrangement joins TRBV20-1 to TRBJ2-3; D is uncertain. Trimming took off 2 bases at V and 0 bases at J, with 12 bases between the two ends. Germline CDR1 is DFQATT and CDR2 is SNEGSKA (reference sequence). This CDR3 is 15 amino acids long. The DNA of the CDR3 is TGCAGTGCTAGAATGGCAGCCACTAGCACAGATACGCAGTATTTT. Protein product: CSARMAATSTDTQYF.

This chain connects TRBV28 to TRBJ1-5; TRBD1 is a possible D gene (6 bases). Germline V gene sequence: CDR1 MDHEN, CDR2 SYDVKM. The V end lost 7 bases, the J end lost 7 bases, and 14 bases lay between the germline ends. The CDR3 runs 13 residues. As DNA, the CDR3 is TGTGCCAGCATAGGGTCAGGGGCCCAGCCCCAGCATTTT. It specifies CASIGSGAQPQHF.

The V call is TRBV27, the J call TRBJ1-1; D ambiguous. The CDR3 covers 12 residues. In germline, CDR1 is MNHEY, CDR2 SMNVEV (reference sequence). V was shortened by 6 bases and J by 10 bases, with 15 bases between the two germline ends. DNA for the CDR3: TGTGCCAGCAGCCCCTGGCAAGGCGGAGCTTTCTTT. Amino acid sequence: CASSPWQGGAFF.

This rearrangement joins TRBV5-1 to TRBJ2-7; no firm D call. V was cut by 6 bases and J by 6 bases, with 13 bases left in between. CDR3 size: 12 residues. Germline values: CDR1 SGHRS, CDR2 YFSETQ. The CDR3 loop is CASTAGCGEQYF. DNA of the CDR3: TGCGCCAGCACCGCCGGATGTGGCGAGCAGTACTTC.

In its sample, this clonotype was seen a few times. J is TRBJ2-5 and V is TRBV2; D may correspond to TRBD1 or TRBD2 (5 bases each). Germline V gene data show CDR1 as SNHLY and CDR2 as FYNNEI. The CDR3 totals 14 residues. V dropped 7 bases and J dropped 5 bases, with 17 bases sitting between them. CDR3 nucleotides: TGTGCCAGCACCCGGACCGGGACCGGGGAGACCCAGTACTTC. Its protein product is CASTRTGTGETQYF.